The T cell receptor (beta chain) described here comes from a study of blood T cell repertoires in COVID-19. Study-level background: Sources were T cells, B-cell-depleted T cells, or PBMCs; the material itself was cDNA or gDNA.

Participants had their cohort set by participant-reported clinical history. Recovered status in Cohort 3 required two negative PCRs, clearance, or symptom resolution. In the original processing: Amplification from reference gene primers served as the basis for estimated nucleated cell counts. Measured with immunoSEQ multiplex PCR; TCRdb has only the in-frame clones, and not every one. V and J calls and clone size are those listed in that table; D and trimming were worked out from the DNA. The sample has more than 300,000 clones; about 88% are singletons. The trim removed 10 bases at V and 6 bases at J, leaving 13 bases unmatched. Germline V gene sequence: CDR1 MNHEY, CDR2 SMNVEV (reference sequence). This CDR3 spans 15 amino acids.

The chain carries TRBV27 and TRBJ1-4, with TRBD1 identical over 8 bases. Sequences were obtained from PBMCs or T cells enriched from blood (not recorded which). The source is a woman between 18 and 29 years old who had recovered from COVID-19. CDR3 coding DNA: TGTGCCACCCCCCGCCTTGACAGGGGAGATGAAAAACTGTTTTTT. Protein product: CATPRLDRGDEKLFF. Variable domain in full (rest from reference TRBV27 and TRBJ1-4): EAQVTQNPRYLITVTGKKLTVTCSQNMNHEYMSWYRQDPGLGLRQIYYSMNVEVTDKGDVPEGYKVSRKEKRNFPLILESPSPNQTSLYFCATPRLDRGDEKLFFGSGTQLSVL.